This T cell receptor (beta chain) was captured by sequencing in a study of blood T cells in healthy people across ages (dated by TCRdb to between 2015 and 2017). Concerning the study at large: In model experiments, roughly one uniquely barcoded TCR beta cDNA molecule per two T cells was captured by template switching. Donors were grouped into four age groups: young (average 16 years), middle-aged (39), aged (around 56) and long-lived (approximately 75). The study measured age-related changes in TCR beta repertoire diversity using deep sequencing normalized with unique cDNA molecular identifiers. Donors of different ages were randomly distributed across sequencing lanes to avoid experimental bias. The study analyzed two additional independent replicas of 1 million unique cDNA reads from the same blood draw for two donors, one aged 18 to 30 and one aged 80 or older. The investigation overall reported the following: As age increased, observed TCR beta diversity per million T cells dropped in a roughly linear way, and a significant reduction was already evident by age 40. The CMV infection status of donors was not known, potentially confounding age-related changes in expanded clonotypes. Because profiling used bulk unsorted PBMCs, naive and antigen-experienced compartments could not be compared conclusively. There was a strong correlation between observed TCR beta diversity and the percentage of naive T cells measured by flow cytometry. Estimates of total diversity based on one million sequenced T cells were regarded as lower bounds and as underestimates. The long-lived group showed more naive CD4+ T cells, fewer expanded clones and increased TCR diversity than the aged group, suggesting age selection.

Donors were 35 to 40 systemically healthy Caucasian individuals from Russia aged about 6 to 100 years. Each donor gave around 9.5 milliliters of peripheral blood, collected into EDTA-treated Vacutainer tubes. Ficoll-Paque density-gradient centrifugation was used to isolate PBMCs, with at least 6 million per sample. Total RNA, at least 6 micrograms per sample, was extracted from PBMCs with Trizol reagent. The percentages of naive CD45RAhigh/CD27high T cells were determined by flow cytometry on a PBMC aliquot from every donor. V is clipped by 5 bases and J by 4 bases, and the sequence between their germline boundaries is 11 bases long. Inclusive of the bounding cysteine and phenylalanine, the CDR3 is 13 residues long. Solely the CDR3 DNA is kept, with 39 bases framed from the first base. This clonotype was picked up a small number of times. There is no known antigen for this receptor. Qualities for individual bases were not recorded, and no much larger clone is one base off.

The library was prepared using 5' RACE. The second PCR ran for roughly 7 to 12 cycles and used a J-beta primer mix along with a sample-barcoded 5' primer. A unique molecular identifier was introduced onto each TCR beta cDNA molecule by a template-switch 5' adaptor carrying 12 random nucleotides. Each sample yielded at least 3 million CDR3-containing paired-end reads. First-strand cDNA was synthesized from all RNA with the Mint cDNA synthesis kit, primed by a TRBC-specific oligonucleotide. All cDNA was treated with uracil-DNA glycosylase and then went through a first 18-cycle PCR with the universal primers M1SS and BC2_uni_R. For the original study's pipeline: Normalization of each sample was performed by random selection of 1 million high-quality reads, each carrying a distinct molecular identifier. Instead of being binned into consensus sequences, reads with shared molecular identifiers were discarded. CDR3 identification, clonotype clustering and error correction used MiTCR with a Q25 quality threshold and the strictest error-elimination algorithm. Lower-bound total TCR beta diversity was estimated with a nonparametric unseen species model using Euler transformation. TCRdb cleaned the public reads at Q25 with fastp, built clones with MiXCR and kept in-frame beta chains. Rows merge per CDR3 protein into single entries with the most common DNA and genes. The V and J calls were not made by the authors but by TCRdb's processing. This sample has fewer than 2 million distinct CDR3 sequences in its table, and about two fifths of those were observed once. The top ten constitute 20% to 25% of the sample.

The chain was built from TRBV12-3 or TRBV12-4 and TRBJ1-2, with the identity of the D gene unclear. Sequenced input: blood. This receptor was identified in a human donor in good health. The CDR3 protein sequence reads: CASSIGRGYGYTF. The DNA sequence reads TGTGCCAGCAGTATAGGACGCGGCTATGGCTACACCTTC.